A selection of T cell receptor beta chains follows, all from one sample in a study of T cells in localized non-small cell lung cancer. Only in-frame clones appear in the TCRdb table, and some are missing; sequencing was by immunoSEQ multiplex PCR. The sample has 60,000 to 65,000 clones, roughly 88% seen once. Source: peripheral blood, taken before any cancer treatment. The receptors were gathered from a woman aged 40-75 years with stage I lung adenocarcinoma. The CDR3 runs from the conserved cysteine through the conserved F or W. A D gene is named only where the DNA matches it firmly. The size entry is marked missing in some rows and otherwise reads once, few, many or a size class.

j_call cdr3_length v_call clone_size d_call cdr3_aa cdr3_nt
TRBJ2-5 15 TRBV5-1 . . CASSWGNTGRETQYF TGCGCCAGCAGCTGGGGGAACACGGGACGGGAGACCCAGTACTTC
TRBJ1-6 14 TRBV19 . . CASSITRLESPLHF TGTGCCAGTAGTATAACCCGACTGGAATCACCCCTCCACTTT
TRBJ1-5 14 TRBV28 . . CASSSGHTNQPQHF TGTGCCAGCAGTTCGGGACACACCAATCAGCCCCAGCATTTT
TRBJ2-1 16 TRBV5-1 . . CASSPEGRGVSNEQFF TGCGCCAGCAGCCCAGAAGGGAGAGGGGTAAGCAATGAGCAGTTCTTC
TRBJ1-2 14 TRBV18 . TRBD1 CASSRTRDSHGYTF TGTGCCAGCTCAAGGACTCGGGACAGCCATGGCTACACCTTC
TRBJ1-2 14 TRBV11-2 . . CASSFQAGSYGYTF TGTGCCAGCAGCTTTCAAGCAGGGAGCTATGGCTACACCTTC
TRBJ2-2 16 TRBV28 . TRBD1 CASSSAGTAYTGELFF TGTGCCAGCAGTTCGGCCGGGACAGCATACACCGGGGAGCTGTTTTTT
TRBJ1-2 14 TRBV6-1 few TRBD1 CASSERQGDYGYTF TGTGCCAGCAGTGAAAGACAGGGTGACTATGGCTACACCTTC
TRBJ1-1 12 TRBV6-5 . . CASSFGTTEAFF TGTGCCAGCAGTTTCGGGACCACTGAAGCTTTCTTT
TRBJ1-3 15 TRBV6-1 . TRBD1 CASRSDRGLINTIYF TGTGCCAGCAGATCGGACAGGGGGCTAATAAACACCATATATTTT
TRBJ1-2 15 TRBV27 . TRBD1 CASSALTGNNYGYTF TGTGCCAGCAGTGCCCTGACAGGGAATAACTATGGCTACACCTTC
TRBJ1-2 15 TRBV28 . . CASSLSDSAMGGYTF TGTGCCAGCAGTTTATCGGATAGCGCCATGGGTGGCTACACCTTC
TRBJ1-1 15 TRBV6-1 . TRBD1 CASRPGTGANTEAFF TGTGCCAGCAGGCCCGGGACAGGGGCGAACACTGAAGCTTTCTTT
TRBJ2-2 14 TRBV30 . TRBD2 CAWSLMTSVGELFF TGTGCCTGGAGTTTGATGACTAGCGTCGGGGAGCTGTTTTTT
TRBJ2-7 16 TRBV28 . TRBD1 CASRPSGQASTYEQYF TGTGCCAGCAGACCTTCTGGACAGGCGTCAACCTACGAGCAGTACTTC
TRBJ2-5 15 TRBV7-6 . . CASSLRIRTKETQYF TGTGCCAGCAGCTTAAGGATAAGAACAAAAGAGACCCAGTACTTC
TRBJ1-4 13 TRBV28 . . CASLDGTDEKLFF TGTGCCAGCCTCGACGGGACTGATGAAAAACTGTTTTTT
TRBJ2-1 16 TRBV9 once . CASSVGGGNPYNEQFF TGTGCCAGCAGCGTAGGTGGCGGGAACCCCTACAATGAGCAGTTCTTC
TRBJ2-3 15 TRBV6-1 once . CASSEMAGNTDTQYF TGTGCCAGCAGTGAAATGGCGGGGAACACAGATACGCAGTATTTT
TRBJ2-5 15 TRBV5-1 . . CASSLLLAGAETQYF TGCGCCAGCAGCTTGCTCCTTGCGGGGGCAGAGACCCAGTACTTC
TRBJ1-2 17 TRBV7-2 . . CASSLGTVPFNNYGYTF TGTGCCAGCAGCTTAGGGACCGTTCCCTTTAATAACTATGGCTACACCTTC
TRBJ1-2 17 TRBV7-9 . . CASSPGKGGLSDYGYTF TGTGCCAGCAGCCCCGGGAAGGGGGGCTTATCGGACTATGGCTACACCTTC
TRBJ1-5 16 TRBV2 . . CASRKSGKEGNQPQHF TGTGCCAGCAGAAAATCGGGAAAGGAGGGCAATCAGCCCCAGCATTTT
TRBJ1-5 14 TRBV6-5 . . CASSYLGSNQPQHF TGTGCCAGCAGCTATTTAGGGAGCAATCAGCCCCAGCATTTT
TRBJ1-1 14 TRBV6-5 . . CASSYGNYNTEAFF TGTGCCAGCAGTTACGGTAACTATAACACTGAAGCTTTCTTT
TRBJ1-1 14 TRBV7-9 once . CASSLPDRHTEAFF TGTGCCAGCAGCTTACCGGACCGACACACTGAAGCTTTCTTT
TRBJ1-1 15 TRBV30 . . CAWRGLGGGNTEAFF TGTGCCTGGAGGGGGTTGGGTGGCGGAAACACTGAAGCTTTCTTT
TRBJ2-1 15 TRBV4-1 . . CASTYSGTGDNEQFF TGCGCCAGCACTTATTCCGGGACGGGAGACAATGAGCAGTTCTTC
TRBJ1-4 15 TRBV7-2 once TRBD1 CASSFTGAANEKLFF TGTGCCAGCAGCTTCACAGGGGCCGCAAATGAAAAACTGTTTTTT
TRBJ2-2 16 TRBV27 . . CASSFVSVPSGGELFF TGTGCCAGCAGTTTCGTATCGGTCCCCTCGGGCGGGGAGCTGTTTTTT